These 14 T cell receptor beta chains were all obtained from the same sample, sequenced in a study of long-term antiretroviral therapy in people with HIV. Running of the v3.0 immunoSEQ assay took place at survey level. Only in-frame clones appear in the TCRdb table, and some are missing; sequencing was by immunoSEQ multiplex PCR. In the table there are 25,000 to 30,000 clones, about four fifths of which are singletons. The sequencing used unsorted PBMCs, collected 1.1 years before starting antiretroviral therapy. Receptor source: a woman in her twenties or thirties with HIV.

The chain employs TRBV10-3 and TRBJ1-5, with unresolved D. This CDR3 has 13 amino acids. Trimming left V 2 bases short and J 4 bases short, with 6 bases between. The germline V gene has CDR1 ENHRY and CDR2 SYGVKD. The CDR3 region is CAISEEMNQPQHF. Here the CDR3 DNA reads TGTGCCATCAGTGAGGAGATGAATCAGCCCCAGCATTTT.

This clone was seen a few times. J is TRBJ2-5 and V is TRBV5-6, with 7 positions matching TRBD1. The CDR3 runs to 16 residues. The V segment lost 3 bases and the J segment 0 bases; nucleotides outside the gene matches: 8. In germline, CDR1 is SGHDT, CDR2 YYEEEE. CDR3 sequence (DNA): TGTGCCAGCAGCTCCCCGACAGGGAAGTACCAAGAGACCCAGTACTTC. As protein: CASSSPTGKYQETQYF.

This rearrangement joins TRBV5-1 to TRBJ1-2, with TRBD1 as a possible D gene (5 bases). This CDR3 region has 13 residues. The germline V and J ends were trimmed by 2 bases and 8 bases, with 13 bases remaining between them. Per the germline V gene, CDR1 is SGHRS and CDR2 is YFSETQ. In DNA form, the CDR3 reads TGCGCCAGCAGCTTCGATAATGGGGGGGGCTACACCTTC. The encoded protein is CASSFDNGGGYTF.

In nucleotides, the CDR3 is TGTGCCAGCAGCTTAGGTGCGGGGGGGCCCTCAGAGACCCAGTACTTC. Translating it yields CASSLGAGGPSETQYF. The J gene is TRBJ2-5, the V gene TRBV5-6; TRBD2 aligns across 9 bases. The CDR3 spans 16 residues. Germline CDR1 and CDR2: SGHDT and YYEEEE. J was trimmed by 4 bases and V by 2 bases; bases with no gene match: 9.

This chain joins TRBV27 and TRBJ1-2, with 8 bases that match TRBD1. Losses at the gene ends were 10 bases for V and 6 bases for J; bases not matched to a gene: 16. The germline CDR1 and CDR2 sequences are MNHEY and SMNVEV (reference sequence). CDR3 length equals 15 residues. DNA for the CDR3: TGTGCCACCCGGGTCGCGACCGGGACAGGCGATGGCTACACCTTC. It encodes CATRVATGTGDGYTF.

The chain uses TRBV6-1 and TRBJ2-2; no firm D call. CDR1 is MNHNS, CDR2 SASEGT, per germline. The CDR3 consists of 12 residues. With 6 bases removed from V and 6 bases from J, the gap between germline ends came to 8 bases. The CDR3 loop is CASRGWAGELFF. The CDR3 nucleotides are TGTGCCAGCAGGGGATGGGCCGGGGAGCTGTTTTTT.

In this sample, this clone turned up once. This rearrangement joins TRBV19 to TRBJ2-2; tentative D call: TRBD2 (6 bases). From germline, CDR1 is LNHDA and CDR2 SQIVND (reference sequence). V was pared by 3 bases and J by 6 bases, with 11 bases between. This CDR3 has 14 residues. The CDR3 coding sequence is TGTGCCAGTAGTATCCGGGGGAAGCCCGGGGAGCTGTTTTTT. Translated, it gives CASSIRGKPGELFF.

The chain recombines TRBV7-2 with TRBJ1-5; D ambiguous. This CDR3 contains 15 residues. Germline CDR1 reads SGHTA; CDR2 reads FQGNSA. The V end lost 1 base, the J end lost 3 bases, and 10 bases lay between the germline ends. In DNA form, the CDR3 reads TGTGCCAGCAGCTTAGGTCCAGGACTCAATCAGCCCCAGCATTTT. It specifies CASSLGPGLNQPQHF.

The J gene is TRBJ1-4, the V gene TRBV9; D is uncertain. The CDR3 runs 15 residues. V lost 4 bases, J lost 5 bases, and 15 bases lay in between. CDR1 is SGDLS, CDR2 YYNGEE, per germline. CDR3 sequence: CASSSHRGDNEKLFF. DNA of the CDR3: TGTGCCAGCAGCTCGCACCGGGGTGACAATGAAAAACTGTTTTTT.

V and J are TRBV29-1 and TRBJ1-2; D is unresolved. The germline V gene encodes CDR1 SQVTM and CDR2 ANQGSEA. Trimming left V 4 bases short and J 5 bases short, with 11 bases between. The CDR3 loop spans 12 amino acids. The CDR3 nucleotides read TGCAGCGTTGGCAATGGGGATTATGGCTACACCTTC. Translated: CSVGNGDYGYTF.

The chain links TRBV5-1 to TRBJ2-1, with TRBD1 as a possible D gene (6 bases). The CDR3 is 16 amino acids. With 4 bases removed from V and 3 bases from J, the gap between germline ends came to 17 bases. Looked up from germline, CDR1 is SGHRS and CDR2 is YFSETQ. CDR3 bases: TGCGCCAGCAGCCAGATTGGGGGCACCGGCTACAATGAGCAGTTCTTC. Translating gives CASSQIGGTGYNEQFF.

The chain joins TRBV6-6 to TRBJ2-3; 11 bases agree with TRBD2. CDR3 length: 16 residues. V shed 4 bases and J 7 bases; nucleotides not matched to a gene: 10. The V gene's germline CDR1 is MNHNY and CDR2 SVGAGI (reference sequence). The CDR3 loop reads CASSSTLAGGPYTQYF. CDR3 coding DNA: TGTGCCAGCAGTTCAACTTTAGCGGGGGGGCCGTATACGCAGTATTTT.

This chain links TRBV6-5 with TRBJ2-2; D uncertain. The length of the CDR3 is 14 residues. The germline gives CDR1 MNHEY, CDR2 SVGAGI. Trimming took off 3 bases at V and 6 bases at J, with 11 bases between the two ends. CDR3 region: CASSYSGDAGELFF. The DNA for the CDR3 is TGTGCCAGCAGTTATTCGGGTGACGCCGGGGAGCTGTTTTTT.

The J gene is TRBJ1-3, the V gene TRBV7-2, with 10 bases that match TRBD1. Germline V lookup: CDR1 SGHTA, CDR2 FQGNSA. The CDR3 spans 16 residues. J was trimmed by 3 bases and V by 4 bases; bases with no gene match: 6. CDR3 amino acids: CASSSRDRGYGNTIYF. The CDR3 coding sequence is TGTGCCAGCAGCTCCCGGGACAGGGGTTATGGAAACACCATATATTTT.